This TCR beta chain was profiled in a study of T cells in Graves' hyperthyroidism and ophthalmopathy. This clonotype was recorded a few times. RNA transcripts provided the source from which TCR beta CDR3 regions were amplified. First-round RT-PCR of the TCR CDR3 relied on the HTBI primer set. TCRdb used MiXCR to reprocess the multiplex PCR reads, holding one entry per CDR3 protein. The sample consists of about 500,000 distinct CDR3 sequences, 14% of them appearing once. Patients between 18 and 65 years old had hyperthyroidism, newly diagnosed and lasting under 2 months. The CDR3 spans 15 residues. The V gene end was trimmed by 4 bases and the J gene end by 6 bases; junction bases not matched to a gene: 12. The V gene's germline CDR1 is KGHSH and CDR2 LQKENI.

What was sequenced was blood. The TCR sequence derives from a woman aged 18-29 years with Graves' hyperthyroidism. The chain links TRBV18 to TRBJ2-7; 7 nucleotides match TRBD1. CDR3 coding DNA: TGTGCCAGCTCACGCCACAGGGGTTTGAAGGGCGAGCAGTACGTC. Residues: CASSRHRGLKGEQYV.